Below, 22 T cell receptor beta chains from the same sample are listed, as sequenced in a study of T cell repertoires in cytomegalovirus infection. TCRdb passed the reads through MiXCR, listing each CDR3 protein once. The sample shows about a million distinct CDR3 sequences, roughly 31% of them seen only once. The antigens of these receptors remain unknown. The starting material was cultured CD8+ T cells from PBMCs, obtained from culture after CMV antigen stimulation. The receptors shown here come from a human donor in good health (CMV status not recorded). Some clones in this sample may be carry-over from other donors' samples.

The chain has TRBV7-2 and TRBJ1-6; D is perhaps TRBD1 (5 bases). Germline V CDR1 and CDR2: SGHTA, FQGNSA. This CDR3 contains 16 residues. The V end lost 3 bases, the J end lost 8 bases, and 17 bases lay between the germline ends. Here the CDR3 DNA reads TGTGCCAGCAGCTTCAACATTCCGGGGGAGTATTCACCCCTCCACTTT. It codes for CASSFNIPGEYSPLHF.

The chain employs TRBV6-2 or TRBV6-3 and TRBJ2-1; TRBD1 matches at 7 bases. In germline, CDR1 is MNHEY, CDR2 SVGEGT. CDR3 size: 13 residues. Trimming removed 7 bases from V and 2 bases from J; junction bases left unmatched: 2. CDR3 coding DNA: TGTGCCAGCACCGGGACAGCCTACAATGAGCAGTTCTTC. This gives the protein CASTGTAYNEQFF.

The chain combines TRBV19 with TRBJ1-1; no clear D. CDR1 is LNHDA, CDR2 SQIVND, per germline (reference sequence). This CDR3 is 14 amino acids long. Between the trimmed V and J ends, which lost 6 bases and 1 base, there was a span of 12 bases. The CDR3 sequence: CASSPGPGNTEAFF. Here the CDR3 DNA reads TGTGCCAGTAGCCCCGGGCCAGGGAACACTGAAGCTTTCTTT.

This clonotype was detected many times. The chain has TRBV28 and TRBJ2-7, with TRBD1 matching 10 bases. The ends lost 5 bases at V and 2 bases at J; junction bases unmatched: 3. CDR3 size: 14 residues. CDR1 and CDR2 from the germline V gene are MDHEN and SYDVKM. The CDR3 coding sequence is TGTGCCAGCAGTCCGGGACAGGGGCCCTACGAGCAGTACGTC. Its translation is CASSPGQGPYEQYV.

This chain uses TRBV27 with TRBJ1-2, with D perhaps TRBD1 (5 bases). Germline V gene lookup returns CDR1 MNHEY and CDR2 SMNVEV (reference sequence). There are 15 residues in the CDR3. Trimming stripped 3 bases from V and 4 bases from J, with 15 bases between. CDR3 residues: CASSLTAPPSYGYTF. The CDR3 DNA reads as TGTGCCAGCAGTTTGACAGCGCCTCCCTCCTATGGCTACACCTTC.

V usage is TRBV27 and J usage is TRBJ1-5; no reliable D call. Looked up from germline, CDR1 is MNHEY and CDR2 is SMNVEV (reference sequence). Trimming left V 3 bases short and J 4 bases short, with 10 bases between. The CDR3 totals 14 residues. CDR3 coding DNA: TGTGCCAGCAGTTTCGGTCAGCTTAATCAGCCCCAGCATTTT. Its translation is CASSFGQLNQPQHF.

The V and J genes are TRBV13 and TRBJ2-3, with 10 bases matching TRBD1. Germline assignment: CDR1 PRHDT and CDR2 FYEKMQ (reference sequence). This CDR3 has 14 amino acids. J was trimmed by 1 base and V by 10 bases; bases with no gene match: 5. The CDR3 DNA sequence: TGTGCCACCTTGGGGACAGGGGGCACAGATACGCAGTATTTT. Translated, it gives CATLGTGGTDTQYF.

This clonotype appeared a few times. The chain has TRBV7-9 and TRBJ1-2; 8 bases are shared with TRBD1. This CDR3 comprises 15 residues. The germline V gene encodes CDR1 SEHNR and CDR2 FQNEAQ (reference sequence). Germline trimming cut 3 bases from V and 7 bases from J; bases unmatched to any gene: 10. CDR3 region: CASSFGDRLSSGYTF. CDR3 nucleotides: TGTGCCAGCAGCTTCGGGGACAGGCTCTCCTCTGGCTACACCTTC. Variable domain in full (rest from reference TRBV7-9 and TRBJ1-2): DTGVSQNPRHKITKRGQNVTFRCDPISEHNRLYWYRQTLGQGPEFLTYFQNEAQLEKSRLLSDRFSAERPKGSFSTLEIQRTEQGDSAMYLCASSFGDRLSSGYTFGSGTRLTVV.

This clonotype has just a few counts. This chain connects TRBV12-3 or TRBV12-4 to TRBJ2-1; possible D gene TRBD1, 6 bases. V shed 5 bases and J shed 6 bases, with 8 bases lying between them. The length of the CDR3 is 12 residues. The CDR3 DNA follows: TGTGCCAGCAGTCGACAGGTCAATGAGCAGTTCTTC. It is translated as CASSRQVNEQFF.

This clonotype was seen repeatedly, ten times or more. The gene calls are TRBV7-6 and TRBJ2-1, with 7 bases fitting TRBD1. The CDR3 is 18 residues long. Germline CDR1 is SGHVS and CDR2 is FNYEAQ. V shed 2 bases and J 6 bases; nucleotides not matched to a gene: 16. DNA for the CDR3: TGTGCCAGCAGCTTAAGTAAGGATAGGACAGGCTACCGCAATGAGCAGTTCTTC. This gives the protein CASSLSKDRTGYRNEQFF.

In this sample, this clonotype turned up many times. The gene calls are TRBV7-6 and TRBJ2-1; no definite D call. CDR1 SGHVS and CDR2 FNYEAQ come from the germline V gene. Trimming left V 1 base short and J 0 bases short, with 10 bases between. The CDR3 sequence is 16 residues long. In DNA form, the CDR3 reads TGTGCCAGCAGCTTAGTTCTGGAGAGCTCCTACAATGAGCAGTTCTTC. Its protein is CASSLVLESSYNEQFF.

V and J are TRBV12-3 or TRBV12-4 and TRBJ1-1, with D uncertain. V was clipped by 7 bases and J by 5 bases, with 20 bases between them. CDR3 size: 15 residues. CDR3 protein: CASNFPGEGTTEAFF. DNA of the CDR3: TGTGCCAGCAATTTCCCGGGAGAGGGAACGACTGAAGCTTTCTTT.

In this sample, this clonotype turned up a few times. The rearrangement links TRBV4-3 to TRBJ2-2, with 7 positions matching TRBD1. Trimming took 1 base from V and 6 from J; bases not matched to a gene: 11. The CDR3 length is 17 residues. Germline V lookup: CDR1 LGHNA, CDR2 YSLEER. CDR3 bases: TGCGCCAGCAGCCAAGGTCCCCCCCTACAGGGGTCCGGGGAGCTGTTTTTT. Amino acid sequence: CASSQGPPLQGSGELFF.

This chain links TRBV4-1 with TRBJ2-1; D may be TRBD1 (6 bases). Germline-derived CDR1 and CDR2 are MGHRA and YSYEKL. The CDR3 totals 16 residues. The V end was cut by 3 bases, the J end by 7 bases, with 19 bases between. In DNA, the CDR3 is TGCGCCAGCAGCCATCCGAGGGGGAGTAGTTTGAATGAGCAGTTCTTC. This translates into CASSHPRGSSLNEQFF.

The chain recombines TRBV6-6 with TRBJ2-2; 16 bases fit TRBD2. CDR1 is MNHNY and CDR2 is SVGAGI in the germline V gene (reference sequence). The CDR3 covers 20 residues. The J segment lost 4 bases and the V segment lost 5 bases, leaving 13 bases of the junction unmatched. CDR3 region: CASSLSPGLAGGRSTGELFF. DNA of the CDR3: TGTGCCAGCAGTCTCTCTCCGGGACTAGCGGGGGGGCGGAGCACCGGGGAGCTGTTTTTT.

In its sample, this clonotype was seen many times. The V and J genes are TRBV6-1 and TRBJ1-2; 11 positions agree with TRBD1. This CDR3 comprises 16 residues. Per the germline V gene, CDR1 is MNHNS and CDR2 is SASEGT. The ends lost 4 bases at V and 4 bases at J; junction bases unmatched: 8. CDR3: CASSGPGDRGSYGYTF. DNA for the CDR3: TGTGCCAGCAGTGGACCGGGGGACAGGGGGAGCTATGGCTACACCTTC.

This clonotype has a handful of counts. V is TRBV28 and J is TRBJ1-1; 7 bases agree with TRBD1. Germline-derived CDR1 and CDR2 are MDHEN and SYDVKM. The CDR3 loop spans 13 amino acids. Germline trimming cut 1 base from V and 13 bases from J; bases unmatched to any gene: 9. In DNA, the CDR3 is TGTGCCAGCAGTTTATCTCCAGGGGGTAGTGATTTCTTT. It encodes CASSLSPGGSDFF.

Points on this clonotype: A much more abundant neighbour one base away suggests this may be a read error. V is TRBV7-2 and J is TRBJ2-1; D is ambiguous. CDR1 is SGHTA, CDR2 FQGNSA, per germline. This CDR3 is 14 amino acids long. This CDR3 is CASSLMSSNNEQFF. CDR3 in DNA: TGTGCCAGCAGCTTAATGAGCTCCAACAATGAGCAGTTCTTC.

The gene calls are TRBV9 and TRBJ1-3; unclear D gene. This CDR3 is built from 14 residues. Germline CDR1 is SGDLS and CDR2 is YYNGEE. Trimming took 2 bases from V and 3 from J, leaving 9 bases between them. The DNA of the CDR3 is TGTGCCAGCAGCGTGGAGGACGTTGGAAACACCATATATTTT. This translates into CASSVEDVGNTIYF.

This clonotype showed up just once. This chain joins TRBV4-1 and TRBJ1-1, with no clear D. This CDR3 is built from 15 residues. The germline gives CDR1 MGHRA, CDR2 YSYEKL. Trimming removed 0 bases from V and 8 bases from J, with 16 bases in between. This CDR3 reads CASSQDPGIDAEAFF. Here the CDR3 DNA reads TGCGCCAGCAGCCAAGATCCCGGGATCGATGCCGAAGCTTTCTTT.

For the CDR3, the DNA is TGCGCCAGCAGCTTGGGACAGGGGGATCTCGCTGAAGCTTTCTTT. Translated, it gives CASSLGQGDLAEAFF. The chain combines TRBV5-1 with TRBJ1-1; 9 bases agree with TRBD1. The CDR3 has 15 amino acids. Germline lookup yields CDR1 SGHRS and CDR2 YFSETQ. V dropped 0 bases and J dropped 6; count of bases not matched to a gene: 6.

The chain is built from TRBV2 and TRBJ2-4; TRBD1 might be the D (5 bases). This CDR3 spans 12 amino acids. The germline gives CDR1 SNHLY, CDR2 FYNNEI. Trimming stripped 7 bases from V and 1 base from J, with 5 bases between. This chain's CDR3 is CASKGAKNIQYF. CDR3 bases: TGTGCCAGCAAGGGGGCCAAAAACATTCAGTACTTC.